Listed below are T cell receptor beta chains from one sample, sequenced in a study of T-cell reconstitution after alpha-beta-depleted transplantation in children. A single record per CDR3 protein comes from TCRdb applying MiXCR to the PCR reads. This sample has approximately 82,000 distinct CDR3 sequences, with 15% to 17% found just once. The specimen comprised PBMCs, mostly from graft donor cells, sampled 180 days after TCRalphabeta/CD19-depleted stem cell transplant. The receptor set was obtained from a male patient between 2 and 10 years old who had a stem cell transplant for acute lymphoblastic leukemia, so the T cells may come from the graft donor. Both conserved end residues are part of each CDR3. Fields, in order: D gene, J gene, clone size, V gene, CDR3 length, CDR3 DNA, CDR3 protein. A D gene is named only where the DNA matches it firmly. A row's size may be missing; if present it is once, few, many or a size class.

>TRBD1|TRBJ1-2|many|TRBV6-5|12
TGTGCCAGCAGTTTCAGGGGGGGGAAGGTATCTTTC
CASSFRGGKVSF
>TRBD2|TRBJ2-3|NA|TRBV6-1|17
TGTGCCAGCAGTGAAAAGGTTCTAGCGGGGGGGCTAGATACGCAGTATTTT
CASSEKVLAGGLDTQYF
>TRBD1|TRBJ2-5|few|TRBV2|15
TGTGCCAGCAGTCCCCCAGGGGGAGAGGGAGAGACCCAGTACTTC
CASSPPGGEGETQYF
>TRBD2|TRBJ2-5|NA|TRBV12-3/TRBV12-4|15
TGTGCCAGCAGTCTCGGGACTAGCTGGCAAGAGACCCAGTACTTC
CASSLGTSWQETQYF
>NA|TRBJ2-7|few|TRBV6-5|13
TGTGCCAGCAGTTCCAGGGCGTCCTACGAGCAGTACTTC
CASSSRASYEQYF
>NA|TRBJ1-1|NA|TRBV4-3|13
TGCGCCAGCAGCCGGCTGCGTGACACTGAAGCTTTCTTT
CASSRLRDTEAFF
>TRBD2|TRBJ2-5|many|TRBV20-1|15
TGCAGTGCTGGTCGAGTTGCGGGGGGCCCAGAGACCCAGTACTTC
CSAGRVAGGPETQYF
>NA|TRBJ1-3|many|TRBV6-2/TRBV6-3|16
TGTGCCAGCAGTTACTCGCAGATCGTCTCTGGAAACACCATATATTTT
CASSYSQIVSGNTIYF
>TRBD1|TRBJ1-2|NA|TRBV11-2|15
TGTGCCAGCACCTTAGACGGGACAGGGTTCTATGGCTACACCTTC
CASTLDGTGFYGYTF
>NA|TRBJ1-6|NA|TRBV20-1|14
TGCAGTGCTAGTAGGGCAGCGGTTAATTCACCCCTCCACTTT
CSASRAAVNSPLHF
>TRBD1|TRBJ2-7|NA|TRBV4-3|14
TGCGCCAGCAGCCAAGATGGACAGGGCTACGAGCAGTACTTC
CASSQDGQGYEQYF
>NA|TRBJ1-1|NA|TRBV6-2/TRBV6-3|15
TGTGCCAGCAGTTACCCGCCTCAGGCGAACACTGAAGCTTTCTTT
CASSYPPQANTEAFF
>TRBD2|TRBJ2-1|NA|TRBV5-5|15
TGTGCCAGCAGCTGGACCGGGGGGGCAAACAATGAGCAGTTCTTC
CASSWTGGANNEQFF
>NA|TRBJ2-1|NA|TRBV6-2/TRBV6-3|13
TGTGCCAGCAGACCACCCCCTAGTGATGAGCAGTTCTTC
CASRPPPSDEQFF
>TRBD1|TRBJ2-3|NA|TRBV7-8|16
TGTGCCAGCAGCTTACCCCGGGGACAGGCCACAGATACGCAGTATTTT
CASSLPRGQATDTQYF
>NA|TRBJ2-1|few|TRBV29-1|10
TGCAGCGTCGAGAGTAGTGAGCAGTTCTTC
CSVESSEQFF
>TRBD1|TRBJ1-2|NA|TRBV20-1|14
TGCAGTGCCCCTCGGGGGACAGGCGGGGATGGCTACACCTTC
CSAPRGTGGDGYTF
>NA|TRBJ1-4|NA|TRBV5-1|13
TGCGCCAGCAGCTTGGGTTCTAATGAAAAACTGTTTTTT
CASSLGSNEKLFF
>NA|TRBJ2-1|few|TRBV21-1|17
TGTGCCAGCAGCCAGAGCTGGACTGATAGCTCCTACAATGAGCAGTTCTTC
CASSQSWTDSSYNEQFF
>TRBD2|TRBJ2-5|many|TRBV20-1|13
TGCAGTGCTAAAAGCCACGGGAGGGAGACCCAGTACTTC
CSAKSHGRETQYF
>TRBD2|TRBJ2-5|few|TRBV7-6|15
TGTGCCAGCAGCTTAATAGCGGGGGGTGGAAAGACCCAGTACTTC
CASSLIAGGGKTQYF
>TRBD1|TRBJ1-6|NA|TRBV11-1|17
TGTGCCAGCAGCACAGAGGACAGGAGCTCCTATAATTCACCCCTCCACTTT
CASSTEDRSSYNSPLHF
>NA|TRBJ2-1|NA|TRBV5-6|11
TGTGCCAGCAGCATGGGACTCGAGCAGTTCTTC
CASSMGLEQFF
>NA|TRBJ1-5|NA|TRBV18|16
TGTGCCAGCTCACCACGGGGAGACGGTGGAAATCAGCCCCAGCATTTT
CASSPRGDGGNQPQHF
>TRBD2|TRBJ2-1|few|TRBV27|17
TGTGCCAGCGGGACTAGCGGGGGGCAAAGCTCCTACAATGAGCAGTTCTTC
CASGTSGGQSSYNEQFF
>NA|TRBJ2-5|few|TRBV12-3/TRBV12-4|14
TGTGCCAGCACCAAGGGCACAAAGGGAGAGACCCAGTACTTC
CASTKGTKGETQYF
>NA|TRBJ2-2|few|TRBV3-1|17
TGTGCCAGCAGCCAAGATTTAGGCAGGGGCTGGACCGGGGAGCTGTTTTTT
CASSQDLGRGWTGELFF
>NA|TRBJ1-3|few|TRBV25-1|16
TGTGCCAGCAGTGACGTCTTCGGGAGAGCTGGAAACACCATATATTTT
CASSDVFGRAGNTIYF
>NA|TRBJ2-4|few|TRBV29-1|13
TGCAGCGTCGGCGTTTGGGGACCTGAATTTCAGTACTTC
CSVGVWGPEFQYF
>NA|TRBJ2-6|NA|TRBV5-1|17
TGCGCCAGCAGCTTGGCATACCAGGGGCCTGGGGCCAACGTCCTGACTTTC
CASSLAYQGPGANVLTF
>NA|TRBJ2-2|few|TRBV20-1|13
TGCAGTGCTCTGTCCGACATCCCCGGGGAGCTGTTTTTT
CSALSDIPGELFF
>NA|TRBJ2-7|NA|TRBV5-1|17
TGCGCCAGCAGCCGAACGACGGACTTCCATTTCTCCTACGAGCAGTATTTC
CASSRTTDFHFSYEQYF
>TRBD2|TRBJ2-5|few|TRBV4-1|16
TGCGCCAGCAGCCTCACTAGCGGGACGGCACAAGAGACCCAGTACTTC
CASSLTSGTAQETQYF
>TRBD1|TRBJ1-2|NA|TRBV5-1|15
TGCGCCAGCGGCGGGCGGACAGGGGGCGCGGATGGCTACACCTTC
CASGGRTGGADGYTF
>NA|TRBJ1-4|few|TRBV29-1|12
TGCAGCGGGATCGACGAGGGGGAAAAACTGTTTTTT
CSGIDEGEKLFF